One and the same sample provided the 18 T cell receptor beta chains below, sequenced in a study of blood T cell repertoires in COVID-19. This table comes from immunoSEQ multiplex PCR, and its TCRdb copy is limited to in-frame clones, with some not included. The repertoire holds over 55,000 clones, with 87% as singletons. Source material: peripheral blood. The receptors were gathered from a woman aged 80 or over with COVID-19, enrolled during active disease.

The chain couples TRBV18 to TRBJ1-1, with D tentatively TRBD1 (5 bases). Per germline, CDR1 KGHSH and CDR2 LQKENI. The CDR3 sequence is 16 residues long. V was cut by 3 bases and J by 4 bases, with 18 bases left in between. Here the CDR3 reads CASSPQRQSLRTEAFF. The CDR3 DNA reads TGTGCCAGCTCACCGCAACGACAGTCCTTGCGCACTGAAGCTTTCTTT.

The J gene is TRBJ2-3, the V gene TRBV2; the D gene is possibly TRBD1 (6 bases). Germline assignment: CDR1 SNHLY and CDR2 FYNNEI. Trimming left V 6 bases short and J 4 bases short, with 8 bases between. This CDR3 has 12 amino acids. The CDR3 reads CASSRGADTQYF. CDR3 nucleotides: TGTGCCAGCAGCAGGGGTGCAGATACGCAGTATTTT.

The chain combines TRBV20-1 with TRBJ2-1; 10 bases fit TRBD2. Germline loops: CDR1 DFQATT, CDR2 SNEGSKA (reference sequence). The CDR3 runs 15 residues. V was clipped by 3 bases and J by 4 bases; unmatched bases: 6. The CDR3 protein is CSASSLAGVYNEQFF. The CDR3, as DNA: TGCAGTGCTAGTTCGCTAGCGGGGGTGTACAATGAGCAGTTCTTC.

The rearrangement joins TRBV5-1 to TRBJ2-3, with D possibly matching TRBD1 (6 bases). Germline V gene lookup returns CDR1 SGHRS and CDR2 YFSETQ. CDR3 size: 15 residues. The V and J ends lost 6 bases and 1 base respectively, with 15 bases between them. CDR3 DNA: TGCGCCAGCACCCTTGGGACATCTGGCACAGATACGCAGTATTTT. It translates to CASTLGTSGTDTQYF.

The V and J genes are TRBV7-8 and TRBJ1-1, with D maybe TRBD1 (5 bases). CDR1 is SGHVS, CDR2 FQNEAQ, per germline. V was pared by 3 bases and J by 5 bases, with 19 bases between. The CDR3 length is 16 residues. The chain's CDR3 is CASSLGGAGLVTEAFF. The CDR3 DNA follows: TGTGCCAGCAGCTTGGGTGGGGCGGGATTGGTAACTGAAGCTTTCTTT.

This chain links TRBV2 with TRBJ2-1; tentative D call: TRBD2 (6 bases). Germline loops: CDR1 SNHLY, CDR2 FYNNEI. The CDR3 has 14 residues. Trimming removed 4 bases at V and 0 bases at J, with 7 bases between. Here the CDR3 reads CASSVTSSYNEQFF. The CDR3 nucleotides are TGTGCCAGCAGTGTGACTAGCTCCTACAATGAGCAGTTCTTC.

This clone appeared a single time. The chain employs TRBV7-2 and TRBJ2-5; tentative D call: TRBD2 (6 bases). Deletions cut 5 bases from V and 9 bases from J, with 13 bases between. CDR3 length: 12 amino acids. Germline assignment: CDR1 SGHTA and CDR2 FQGNSA. CDR3 in DNA: TGTGCCAGCAGCCCCCGGGGAGGCGCCCAGTACTTC. It specifies CASSPRGGAQYF.

This chain connects TRBV16 to TRBJ2-1, with 14 bases that match TRBD2. The germline CDR1 and CDR2 sequences are KGHSY and FQNENV. The V segment lost 4 bases and the J segment 4 bases; nucleotides outside the gene matches: 3. This CDR3 is 16 amino acids long. Here the CDR3 reads CASSRRLAGGYNEQFF. For the CDR3, the DNA is TGTGCCAGCAGCCGTCGACTAGCGGGGGGGTACAATGAGCAGTTCTTC.

The rearrangement uses TRBV24-1 and TRBJ2-1; TRBD1 matches at 10 bases. In germline, CDR1 is KGHDR, CDR2 SFDVKD. Trimming at V came to 4 bases and at J to 10 bases, leaving 6 bases not matched to a gene. This CDR3 has 14 residues. The CDR3: CATSESRDRGEQFF. CDR3 DNA sequence: TGTGCCACCAGTGAGTCCCGGGACAGGGGCGAGCAGTTCTTC.

The chain combines TRBV7-8 with TRBJ2-1; a possible D gene is TRBD1 (6 bases). CDR3 size: 13 residues. Germline CDR1 and CDR2: SGHVS and FQNEAQ. The V end lost 5 bases, the J end lost 4 bases, and 9 bases lay between the germline ends. The DNA of the CDR3 is TGTGCCAGCAGCCATACAGGGTACAATGAGCAGTTCTTC. This gives the protein CASSHTGYNEQFF.

The rearrangement links TRBV7-6 to TRBJ1-4; 7 bases fit TRBD1. Germline trimming cut 6 bases from V and 4 bases from J; bases unmatched to any gene: 14. Germline loops: CDR1 SGHVS, CDR2 FNYEAQ. The CDR3 loop spans 17 amino acids. CDR3 sequence: CASSKGQPFLDNEKLFF. The CDR3 region has the DNA TGTGCCAGCAGTAAGGGACAGCCCTTCCTAGATAATGAAAAACTGTTTTTT.

This clone was seen more than once but under ten times. The chain carries TRBV18 and TRBJ2-5; D gene ambiguous. Germline V CDR1 and CDR2: KGHSH, LQKENI. The CDR3 consists of 12 residues. Trimming removed 6 bases at V and 4 bases at J, with 9 bases between. The CDR3 here is CASSPLSETQYF. DNA of the CDR3: TGTGCCAGCTCCCCCCTGTCAGAGACCCAGTACTTC. The complete variable domain, with remaining parts taken from reference TRBV18 and TRBJ2-5, reads NAGVMQNPRHLVRRRGQEARLRCSPMKGHSHVYWYRQLPEEGLKFMVYLQKENIIDESGMPKERFSAEFPKEGPSILRIQQVVRGDSAAYFCASSPLSETQYFGPGTRLLVL.

The V gene is TRBV3-1 (or the pseudogene TRBV3-2), the J gene TRBJ2-5, with D possibly matching TRBD2 (5 bases). Trimming left V 3 bases short and J 3 bases short, with 11 bases between. In germline, CDR1 is LGHDT, CDR2 YNNKEL (reference sequence). The CDR3 has 14 residues. Written as DNA, the CDR3 is TGTGCCAGCAGCCAGGAGAACGGGGAAGAGACCCAGTACTTC. Residues: CASSQENGEETQYF.

In its sample, this clone was seen once. This chain links TRBV2 with TRBJ1-2; 8 positions agree with TRBD1. Germline CDR1 is SNHLY and CDR2 is FYNNEI. CDR3 length: 13 amino acids. The V and J ends lost 6 bases and 6 bases, in that order; junction bases with no gene match: 6. CDR3 nucleotide sequence: TGTGCCAGCAGGGGACAGGCTGGGAATGGCTACACCTTC. Its protein is CASRGQAGNGYTF.

This chain uses TRBV7-9 with TRBJ2-7; maybe TRBD1 (6 bases). The germline V and J ends were trimmed by 5 bases and 7 bases, with 21 bases remaining between them. CDR3 length: 15 residues. Germline V gene sequence: CDR1 SEHNR, CDR2 FQNEAQ (reference sequence). The CDR3 sequence: CASSLGTGNSGEQYF. CDR3 nucleotides: TGTGCCAGCAGCCTCGGAACAGGGAATTCGGGGGAGCAGTACTTC. Supplemented by reference TRBV7-9 and TRBJ2-7, the full variable domain reads DTGVSQNPRHKITKRGQNVTFRCDPISEHNRLYWYRQTLGQGPEFLTYFQNEAQLEKSRLLSDRFSAERPKGSFSTLEIQRTEQGDSAMYLCASSLGTGNSGEQYFGPGTRLTVT.

This clone was seen a handful of times. V usage is TRBV6-6 and J usage is TRBJ2-7; 9 nucleotides match TRBD2. The CDR3 has 14 residues. Trimming took 2 bases from V and 4 from J; bases not matched to a gene: 3. CDR1 is MNHNY, CDR2 SVGAGI, per germline (reference sequence). The CDR3 coding sequence is TGTGCCAGCAGTTACGGGCTAGCGGGGTACGAGCAGTACTTC. The encoded protein is CASSYGLAGYEQYF.

The chain carries TRBV4-1 and TRBJ1-3; 9 bases line up with TRBD1. CDR1 MGHRA and CDR2 YSYEKL come from the germline V gene. CDR3 length: 15 residues. With V trimmed by 2 bases and J by 8 bases, 7 bases remained unmatched. Written as DNA, the CDR3 is TGCGCCAGCAGCCAATCCGGGACAGGGAAGCACACCATATATTTT. Residues: CASSQSGTGKHTIYF.

This chain joins TRBV7-9 and TRBJ1-2; D may be TRBD1 (5 bases). Trimming took 4 bases from V and 2 from J, leaving 14 bases between them. CDR1 is SEHNR and CDR2 is FQNEAQ in the germline V gene (reference sequence). CDR3 size: 15 residues. The CDR3: CASSSPTEVNYGYTF. The CDR3 DNA reads as TGTGCCAGCAGCTCACCGACAGAAGTCAACTATGGCTACACCTTC.